A single sample gave rise to the 18 T cell receptor beta chains below, sequenced in a study of T cell repertoires in cytomegalovirus infection. TCRdb independently ran MiXCR on the reads; one entry per CDR3 protein. This sample carries a few hundred thousand distinct CDR3 sequences, about 17% of them seen once, and the ten largest clones take approximately 12%. Sequencing was carried out using PBMCs. The receptor set was obtained from a human donor in good health (CMV status not recorded). Some clones in this sample may be carry-over from other donors' samples.

This clonotype was counted a few times. The chain couples TRBV12-3 or TRBV12-4 to TRBJ2-1; 8 nucleotides line up with TRBD1. V gave up 3 bases and J gave up 7 bases; unmatched junction bases: 14. The CDR3 has 17 amino acids. CDR3 loop: CASSLTRVQGVLNEQFF. As DNA, the CDR3 is TGTGCCAGCAGTTTGACGCGGGTACAGGGGGTCTTGAATGAGCAGTTCTTC.

A few counts support this clonotype. V usage is TRBV14 and J usage is TRBJ1-6, with D unresolved. V was trimmed by 8 bases and J by 10 bases, leaving 12 bases between them. The CDR3 is 12 residues long. Looked up from germline, CDR1 is SGHDN and CDR2 is FVKESK. CDR3 loop: CASGTRGSPLHF. CDR3 in DNA: TGTGCCAGCGGAACTCGTGGGTCACCCCTCCACTTT.

Many counts were recorded for this clonotype. This sequence joins TRBV7-2 and TRBJ2-2; no clear D. Germline V gene sequence: CDR1 SGHTA, CDR2 FQGNSA. The CDR3 is 15 residues long. V lost 3 bases, J lost 0 bases, and 8 bases lay in between. CDR3: CASSFGLPNTGELFF. In nucleotides, the CDR3 is TGTGCCAGCAGCTTCGGGCTACCGAACACCGGGGAGCTGTTTTTT.

The chain recombines TRBV2 with TRBJ1-4, with D tentatively TRBD1 (5 bases). The germline gives CDR1 SNHLY, CDR2 FYNNEI. This CDR3 is 12 amino acids long. Trimming stripped 4 bases from V and 8 bases from J, with 8 bases between. CDR3 residues: CASSAWGEKLFF. The CDR3 DNA reads as TGTGCCAGCAGTGCTTGGGGGGAAAAACTGTTTTTT. The variable domain in full, with the rest retrieved from reference TRBV2 and TRBJ1-4, is EPEVTQTPSHQVTQMGQEVILRCVPISNHLYFYWYRQILGQKVEFLVSFYNNEISEKSEIFDDQFSVERPDGSNFTLKIRSTKLEDSAMYFCASSAWGEKLFFGSGTQLSVL.

This clonotype appeared a few times. This rearrangement joins TRBV29-1 to TRBJ1-2; D might be TRBD1 (5 bases). Per the germline V gene, CDR1 is SQVTM and CDR2 is ANQGSEA. Trimming left V 7 bases short and J 8 bases short, with 23 bases between. This CDR3 spans 14 amino acids. The CDR3 protein is CSGHDGAGNRGYTF. In DNA form, the CDR3 reads TGCAGCGGTCATGACGGAGCAGGGAATAGGGGCTACACCTTC.

This clonotype has a count of ten or more. The V and J genes are TRBV7-2 and TRBJ2-1; D is uncertain. Looked up from germline, CDR1 is SGHTA and CDR2 is FQGNSA. The CDR3 runs to 14 residues. V was trimmed by 1 base and J by 5 bases, leaving 9 bases between them. The CDR3 sequence: CASSLGMGHNEQFF. The DNA for the CDR3 is TGTGCCAGCAGCTTAGGTATGGGTCACAATGAGCAGTTCTTC. The variable domain in full, with the rest retrieved from reference TRBV7-2 and TRBJ2-1, is GAGVSQSPSNKVTEKGKDVELRCDPISGHTALYWYRQSLGQGLEFLIYFQGNSAPDKSGLPSDRFSAERTGGSVSTLTIQRTQQEDSAVYLCASSLGMGHNEQFFGPGTRLTVL.

As for this clonotype: One junction end does not reproduce the germline sequence, and a read error may be involved. The V and J genes are TRBV20-1 and TRBJ1-1, with D possibly TRBD1 on 6 matching bases. This CDR3 comprises 17 residues. CDR1 and CDR2 from the germline V gene are DFQATT and SNEGSKA (reference sequence). In nucleotides, the CDR3 is TGCAGTGCTAGAGAGAAAGTCAGGGACACGAAAAACACTGAAGCTGTCTTT. It yields the protein CSAREKVRDTKNTEAVF.

This clonotype was recorded at least ten times. This rearrangement joins TRBV7-9 to TRBJ2-7; D is unresolved. V was trimmed by 1 base and J by 5 bases, leaving 6 bases between them. The germline V gene encodes CDR1 SEHNR and CDR2 FQNEAQ (reference sequence). This CDR3 is 12 amino acids long. CDR3 coding DNA: TGTGCCAGCAGCTTAGGGGAAGACGAGCAGTACTTC. It specifies CASSLGEDEQYF.

In this sample, this clonotype turned up many times. The J gene is TRBJ1-5, the V gene TRBV20-1; 8 nucleotides align to TRBD1. The junction had 9 bases not matched to a gene; V was cut back by 3 bases and J by 2 bases. Germline CDR1 DFQATT, CDR2 SNEGSKA (reference sequence). The CDR3 consists of 16 residues. The CDR3 loop is CSASGYPGQGNQPQHF. The CDR3 coding sequence is TGCAGTGCTAGTGGGTACCCGGGACAGGGCAATCAGCCCCAGCATTTT.

This clonotype was detected only a few times. The genes are TRBV4-1 and TRBJ2-3, with 11 bases fitting TRBD1. Germline values: CDR1 MGHRA, CDR2 YSYEKL. The CDR3 totals 19 residues. Losses at the gene ends were 3 bases for V and 1 base for J; bases not matched to a gene: 12. The CDR3 sequence is CASSQAGTGGFSRTDTQYF. The CDR3 DNA is TGCGCCAGCAGCCAGGCCGGGACAGGGGGTTTTTCACGCACAGATACGCAGTATTTT.

This clonotype came up a few times. The rearrangement uses TRBV7-3 and TRBJ2-5; TRBD2 might be the D (6 bases). In germline, CDR1 is SGHTA, CDR2 FQGTGA. The CDR3 has 13 residues. V lost 4 bases and J lost 5, with 11 bases in between. CDR3 sequence: CASSSGAGETQYF. Here the CDR3 DNA reads TGTGCCAGCAGCTCGGGAGCAGGGGAGACCCAGTACTTC.

The rearrangement links TRBV6-5 to TRBJ2-1; D remains ambiguous. The CDR3 sequence is 13 residues long. V gave up 10 bases and J gave up 5 bases, with 15 bases separating them. Germline lookup yields CDR1 MNHEY and CDR2 SVGAGI. This CDR3 is CATRSYQNNEQFF. The CDR3 DNA follows: TGTGCCACCCGTTCCTACCAAAACAATGAGCAGTTCTTC.

The chain uses TRBV29-1 and TRBJ2-3; 9 nucleotides align to TRBD2. CDR1 is SQVTM and CDR2 is ANQGSEA in the germline V gene. The CDR3 contains 15 residues. Trimming cost V 1 base and J 4 bases; bases outside gene matches: 6. DNA for the CDR3: TGCAGCGTTGAAGGTCGGGGCGGGGGGGCAGATACGCAGTATTTT. Translation gives CSVEGRGGGADTQYF.

In this sample, this clonotype turned up a few times. The chain has TRBV15 and TRBJ1-5; D not resolved. The CDR3 has 13 amino acids. The germline V gene encodes CDR1 LNHNV and CDR2 YYDKDF (reference sequence). V lost 4 bases, J lost 7 bases, and 11 bases lay in between. CDR3 DNA sequence: TGTGCCACCAGCATAAAGTTTAACCAGCCCCAGCATTTT. Residues: CATSIKFNQPQHF.

This clonotype turned up a few times. This sequence joins TRBV12-3 or TRBV12-4 and TRBJ2-3; TRBD2 aligns across 13 bases. Trimming at V came to 4 bases and at J to 11 bases, leaving 9 bases not matched to a gene. This CDR3 contains 15 residues. CDR3 nucleotides: TGTGCCAGCAGTTCCGGGACTAGCGGGGCCGCAGGGCAGTATTTT. Translation: CASSSGTSGAAGQYF.

The chain employs TRBV6-2 or TRBV6-3 and TRBJ2-7, with TRBD2 matching over 9 bases. Germline V gene data show CDR1 as MNHEY and CDR2 as SVGEGT. The CDR3 has 18 amino acids. With V trimmed by 2 bases and J by 3 bases, 14 bases remained unmatched. CDR3 coding DNA: TGTGCCAGCAGTTACGGGCTAGCGGGGATGCAGATGAACTACGAGCAGTACTTC. As protein: CASSYGLAGMQMNYEQYF.

The chain has TRBV20-1 and TRBJ1-2, with D unclear. Germline V gives CDR1 DFQATT, CDR2 SNEGSKA (reference sequence). Trimming took 1 base from V and 2 from J, leaving 11 bases between them. CDR3 length: 14 amino acids. The CDR3, as DNA: TGCAGTGCTAGAGCGGTGACACCCAACTATGGCTACACCTTC. Its translation: CSARAVTPNYGYTF.

The V and J genes are TRBV28 and TRBJ1-4; 9 bases are a match to TRBD1. The CDR3 consists of 17 residues. Germline V gene data show CDR1 as MDHEN and CDR2 as SYDVKM. The J segment lost 0 bases and the V segment lost 4 bases, leaving 6 bases of the junction unmatched. DNA of the CDR3: TGTGCCAGCAGTTCCGGACAGGGGATCACAACTAATGAAAAACTGTTTTTT. This translates into CASSSGQGITTNEKLFF.